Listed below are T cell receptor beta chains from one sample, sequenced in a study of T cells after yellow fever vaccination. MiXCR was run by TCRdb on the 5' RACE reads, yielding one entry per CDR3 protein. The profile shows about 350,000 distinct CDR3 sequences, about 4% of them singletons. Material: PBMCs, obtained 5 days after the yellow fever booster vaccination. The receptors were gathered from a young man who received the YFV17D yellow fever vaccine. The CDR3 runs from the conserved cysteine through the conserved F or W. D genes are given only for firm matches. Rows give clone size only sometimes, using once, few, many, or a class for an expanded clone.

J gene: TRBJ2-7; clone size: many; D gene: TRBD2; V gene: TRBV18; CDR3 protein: CASSQRGGANEQYF; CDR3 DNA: TGTGCCAGCTCCCAGCGGGGGGGCGCGAACGAGCAGTACTTC
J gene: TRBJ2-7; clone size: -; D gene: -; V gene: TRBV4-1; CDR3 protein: CASSRGGQSNYEQYF; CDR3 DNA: TGCGCCAGCAGCCGGGGCGGACAGTCGAACTACGAGCAGTACTTC
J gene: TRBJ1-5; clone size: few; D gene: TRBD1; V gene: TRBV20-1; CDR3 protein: CSATRTGDFNQPQHF; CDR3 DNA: TGCAGTGCTACTCGGACAGGGGATTTCAATCAGCCCCAGCATTTT
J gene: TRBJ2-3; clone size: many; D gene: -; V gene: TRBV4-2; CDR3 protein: CASSQDEWVGDTQYF; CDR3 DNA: TGTGCCAGCAGCCAAGACGAGTGGGTTGGAGATACGCAGTATTTT
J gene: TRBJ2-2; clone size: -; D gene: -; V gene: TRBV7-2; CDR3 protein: CASSLVDRTNTGELFF; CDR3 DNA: TGTGCCAGCAGCCTTGTAGACAGGACTAACACCGGGGAGCTGTTTTTT
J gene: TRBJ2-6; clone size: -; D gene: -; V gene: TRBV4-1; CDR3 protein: CASSPTAIGANVLTF; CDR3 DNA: TGCGCCAGCAGCCCGACTGCCATTGGGGCCAACGTCCTGACTTTC
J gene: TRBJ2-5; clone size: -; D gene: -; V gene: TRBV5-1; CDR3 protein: CASSADSSQETQYF; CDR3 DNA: TGCGCCAGCAGCGCGGACAGTTCGCAAGAGACCCAGTACTTC
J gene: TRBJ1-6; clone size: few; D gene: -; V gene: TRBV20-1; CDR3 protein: CSARDGGYSPLHF; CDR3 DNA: TGCAGTGCTAGAGATGGCGGATATTCACCCCTCCACTTT
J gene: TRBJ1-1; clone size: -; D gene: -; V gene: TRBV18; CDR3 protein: CASSLFNTEAFF; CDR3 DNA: TGTGCCAGCTCACTTTTTAACACTGAAGCTTTCTTT
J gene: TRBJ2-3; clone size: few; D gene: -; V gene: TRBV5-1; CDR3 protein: CASTTGPSTDTQYF; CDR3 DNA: TGCGCCAGCACGACGGGACCCAGCACAGATACGCAGTATTTT
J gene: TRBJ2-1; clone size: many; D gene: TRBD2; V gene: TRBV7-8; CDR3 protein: CASSLGGLAGEQFF; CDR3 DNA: TGTGCCAGCAGCTTAGGGGGACTAGCGGGTGAGCAGTTCTTC
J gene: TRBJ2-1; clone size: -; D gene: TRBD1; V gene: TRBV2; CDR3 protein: CASEESGTGKNNEQFF; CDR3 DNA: TGTGCCAGCGAAGAGTCGGGGACAGGGAAAAACAATGAGCAGTTCTTC
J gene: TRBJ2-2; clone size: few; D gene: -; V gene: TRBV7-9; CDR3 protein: CASSTKQGLNTGELFF; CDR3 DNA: TGTGCCAGCAGCACGAAACAGGGACTGAACACCGGGGAGCTGTTTTTT
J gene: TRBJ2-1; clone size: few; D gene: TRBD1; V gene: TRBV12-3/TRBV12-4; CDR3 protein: CASSLANRGLTNEQFF; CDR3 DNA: TGTGCCAGCAGTTTAGCCAACAGGGGGCTGACCAATGAGCAGTTCTTC
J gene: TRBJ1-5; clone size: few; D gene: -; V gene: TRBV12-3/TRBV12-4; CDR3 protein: CASSLGRSFGGNQPQHF; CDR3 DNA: TGTGCCAGCAGTTTAGGCCGGTCTTTTGGGGGCAATCAGCCCCAGCATTTT
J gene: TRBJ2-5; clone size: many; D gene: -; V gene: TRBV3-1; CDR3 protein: CASSRTTEETQYF; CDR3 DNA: TGTGCCAGCAGCCGGACTACCGAAGAGACCCAGTACTTC
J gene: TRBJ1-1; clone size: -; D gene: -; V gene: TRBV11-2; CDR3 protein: CASSLSWANTEAFF; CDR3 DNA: TGTGCCAGCAGCTTATCGTGGGCGAACACTGAAGCTTTCTTT
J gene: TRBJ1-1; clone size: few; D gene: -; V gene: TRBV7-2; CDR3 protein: CASSLRGGPEAFF; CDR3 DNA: TGTGCCAGCAGCTTGCGGGGGGGCCCTGAAGCTTTCTTT
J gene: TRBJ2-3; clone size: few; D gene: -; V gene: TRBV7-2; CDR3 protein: CASSLRGRHTQYF; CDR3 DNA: TGTGCCAGCAGCCTCCGAGGGAGGCATACGCAGTATTTT
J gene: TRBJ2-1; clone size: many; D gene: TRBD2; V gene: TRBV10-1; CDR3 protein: CASMASGGINNEQFF; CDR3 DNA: TGCGCCAGCATGGCTAGCGGGGGGATAAACAATGAGCAGTTCTTC
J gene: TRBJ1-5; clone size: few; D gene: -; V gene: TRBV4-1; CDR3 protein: CASSPGPRTANQPQHF; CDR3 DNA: TGCGCCAGCAGCCCAGGCCCCAGGACAGCTAATCAGCCCCAGCATTTT
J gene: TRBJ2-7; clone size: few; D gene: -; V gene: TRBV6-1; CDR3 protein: CATTRGQGRLVHEQYF; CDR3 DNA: TGTGCCACCACGCGCGGGCAGGGGAGGCTGGTCCACGAGCAGTACTTC
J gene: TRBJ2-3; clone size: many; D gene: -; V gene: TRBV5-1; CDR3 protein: CASSALKRVTDTQYF; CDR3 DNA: TGCGCCAGCAGCGCCCTCAAAAGGGTAACAGATACGCAGTATTTT
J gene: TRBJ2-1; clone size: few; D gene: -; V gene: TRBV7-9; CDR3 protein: CASSRAGMNEQFF; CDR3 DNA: TGTGCCAGCAGCCGAGCAGGGATGAATGAGCAGTTCTTC
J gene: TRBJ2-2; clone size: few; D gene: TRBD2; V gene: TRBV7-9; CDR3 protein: CASSLVLGTSGELFF; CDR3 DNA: TGTGCCAGCAGCTTAGTCCTCGGGACTAGCGGGGAGCTGTTTTTT
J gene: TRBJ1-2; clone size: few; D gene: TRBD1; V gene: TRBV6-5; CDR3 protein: CASSYSSQGAGFGYTF; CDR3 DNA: TGTGCCAGCAGTTACTCCAGCCAGGGGGCAGGTTTTGGCTACACCTTC
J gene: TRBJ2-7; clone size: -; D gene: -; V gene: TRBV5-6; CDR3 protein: CASSLELYEQYF; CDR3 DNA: TGTGCCAGCAGCTTGGAGCTCTACGAGCAGTACTTC
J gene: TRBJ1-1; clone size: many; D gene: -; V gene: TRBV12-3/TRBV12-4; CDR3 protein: CASSFWGTEAFF; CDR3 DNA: TGTGCCAGCAGTTTTTGGGGGACTGAAGCTTTCTTT
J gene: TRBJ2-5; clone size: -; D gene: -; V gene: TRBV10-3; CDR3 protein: CAISDVGGQETQYF; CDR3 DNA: TGTGCCATCAGTGATGTGGGGGGACAAGAGACCCAGTACTTC
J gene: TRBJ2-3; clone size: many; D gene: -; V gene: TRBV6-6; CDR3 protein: CASSTRDTQYF; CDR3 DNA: TGTGCCAGCAGCACCCGAGATACGCAGTATTTT
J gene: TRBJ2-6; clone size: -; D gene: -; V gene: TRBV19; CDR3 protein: CASRPLSGANVLTF; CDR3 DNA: TGTGCCAGTCGTCCCCTCTCTGGGGCCAACGTCCTGACTTTC